Described below is a single TCR beta chain sequence and its context. Its antigen is currently unknown. These data are taken from a study of cytomegalovirus exposure and HLA in healthy donors. Study-wide points: Three chains linked to CMV were shown in vitro to be specific for CMV antigens. Later on, an analysis showed TCR association rates differing by HLA locus, with DRB1 the most and HLA-C the fewest.

Germline V gives CDR1 MNHEY, CDR2 SVGAGI. The CDR3 has 16 residues. V gave up 1 base and J gave up 2 bases, with 15 bases separating them. Use of 60 Vbeta and 13 Jbeta primers characterized the PCR. Data came from immunoSEQ multiplex PCR; TCRdb stores just in-frame clones and leaves some out. The sample yields about 160,000 clones, approximately 80% seen once. Material: PBMCs. V is TRBV6-5 and J is TRBJ2-7; TRBD1 is a possible D gene (6 bases). The origin of this receptor is a man aged 40-49 years in good health and CMV-seronegative. For the CDR3, the DNA is TGTGCCAGCAGTTACTTCTCAGGGGAGATAGCCTACGAGCAGTACTTC. Protein product: CASSYFSGEIAYEQYF.